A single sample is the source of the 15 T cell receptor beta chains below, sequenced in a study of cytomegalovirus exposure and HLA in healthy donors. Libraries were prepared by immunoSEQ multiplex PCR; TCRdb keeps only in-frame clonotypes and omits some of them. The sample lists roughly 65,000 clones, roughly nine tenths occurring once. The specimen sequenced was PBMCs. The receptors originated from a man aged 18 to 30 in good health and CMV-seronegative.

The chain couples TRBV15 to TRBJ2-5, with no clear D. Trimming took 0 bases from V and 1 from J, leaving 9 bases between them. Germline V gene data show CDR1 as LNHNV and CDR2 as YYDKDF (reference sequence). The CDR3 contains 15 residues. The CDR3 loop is CATSRDRDLQETQYF. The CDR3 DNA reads TGTGCCACCAGCAGAGATCGAGATCTCCAAGAGACCCAGTACTTC.

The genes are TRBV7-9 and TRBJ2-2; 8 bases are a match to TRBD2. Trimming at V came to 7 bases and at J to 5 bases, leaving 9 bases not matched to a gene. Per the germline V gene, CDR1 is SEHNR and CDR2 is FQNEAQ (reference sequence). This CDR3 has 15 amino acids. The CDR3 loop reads CASTPASGLTGELFF. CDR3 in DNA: TGTGCCAGCACCCCAGCTAGCGGGCTTACCGGGGAGCTGTTTTTT.

CDR3 DNA sequence: TGTGCCAGCAGTTTAAACAGGGGGGGGTTTTACAATGAGCAGTTCTTC. This translates into CASSLNRGGFYNEQFF. The chain is built from TRBV27 and TRBJ2-1; D is possibly TRBD1 (8 bases). The ends were cut back, 2 bases at V and 4 bases at J, with 15 bases in the middle. The CDR3 totals 16 residues. Looked up from germline, CDR1 is MNHEY and CDR2 is SMNVEV (reference sequence).

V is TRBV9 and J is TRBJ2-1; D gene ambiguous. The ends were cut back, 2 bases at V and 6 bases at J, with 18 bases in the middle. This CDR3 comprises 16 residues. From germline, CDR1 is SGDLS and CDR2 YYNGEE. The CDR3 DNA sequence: TGTGCCAGCAGCGTCAAGCCGGTGTTTAATGGCAATGAGCAGTTCTTC. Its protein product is CASSVKPVFNGNEQFF.

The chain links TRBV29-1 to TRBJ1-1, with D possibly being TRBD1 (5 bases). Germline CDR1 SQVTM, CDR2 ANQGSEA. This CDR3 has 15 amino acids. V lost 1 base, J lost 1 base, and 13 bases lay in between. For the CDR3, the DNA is TGCAGCGTTGAAGTAGGTGGGGCAGGGAACACTGAAGCTTTCTTT. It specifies CSVEVGGAGNTEAFF.

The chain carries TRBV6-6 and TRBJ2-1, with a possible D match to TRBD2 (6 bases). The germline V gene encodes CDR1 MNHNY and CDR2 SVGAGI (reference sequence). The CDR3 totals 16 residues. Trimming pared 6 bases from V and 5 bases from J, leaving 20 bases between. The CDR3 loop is CASRVLWGDYNNEQFF. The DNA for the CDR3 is TGTGCCAGCAGGGTCTTATGGGGGGATTACAACAATGAGCAGTTCTTC.

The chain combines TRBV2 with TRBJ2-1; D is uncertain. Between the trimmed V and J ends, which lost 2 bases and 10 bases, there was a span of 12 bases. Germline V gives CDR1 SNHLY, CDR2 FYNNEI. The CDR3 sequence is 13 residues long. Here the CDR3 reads CASSEQLYGEQFF. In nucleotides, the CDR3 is TGTGCCAGCAGTGAACAGCTGTACGGGGAGCAGTTCTTC. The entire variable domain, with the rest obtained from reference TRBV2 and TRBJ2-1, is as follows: EPEVTQTPSHQVTQMGQEVILRCVPISNHLYFYWYRQILGQKVEFLVSFYNNEISEKSEIFDDQFSVERPDGSNFTLKIRSTKLEDSAMYFCASSEQLYGEQFFGPGTRLTVL.

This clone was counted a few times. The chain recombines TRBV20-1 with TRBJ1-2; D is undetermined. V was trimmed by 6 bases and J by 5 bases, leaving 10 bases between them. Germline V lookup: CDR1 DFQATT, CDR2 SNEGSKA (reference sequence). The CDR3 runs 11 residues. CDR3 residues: CSARLNYGYTF. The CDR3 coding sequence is TGCAGTGCCAGGTTGAATTATGGCTACACCTTC.

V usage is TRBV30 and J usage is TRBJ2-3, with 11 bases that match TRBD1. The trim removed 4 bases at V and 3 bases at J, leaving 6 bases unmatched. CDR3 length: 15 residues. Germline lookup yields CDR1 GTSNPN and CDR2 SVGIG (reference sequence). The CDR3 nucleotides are TGTGCCTGGACCCCAGGGACAGGGGGAACAGATACGCAGTATTTT. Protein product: CAWTPGTGGTDTQYF.

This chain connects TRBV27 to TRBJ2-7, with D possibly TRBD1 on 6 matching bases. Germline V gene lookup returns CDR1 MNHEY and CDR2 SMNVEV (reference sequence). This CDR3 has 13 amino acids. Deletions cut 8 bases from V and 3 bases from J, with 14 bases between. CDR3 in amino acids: CASATGTRYEQYF. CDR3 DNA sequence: TGTGCCAGCGCCACCGGGACACGCTACGAGCAGTACTTC.

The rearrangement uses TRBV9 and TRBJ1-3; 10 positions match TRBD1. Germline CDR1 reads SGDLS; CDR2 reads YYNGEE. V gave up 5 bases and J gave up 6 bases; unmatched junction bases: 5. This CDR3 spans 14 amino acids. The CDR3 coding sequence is TGTGCCAGCAGTCAGACAGGGGGCGTAAACACCATATATTTT. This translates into CASSQTGGVNTIYF.

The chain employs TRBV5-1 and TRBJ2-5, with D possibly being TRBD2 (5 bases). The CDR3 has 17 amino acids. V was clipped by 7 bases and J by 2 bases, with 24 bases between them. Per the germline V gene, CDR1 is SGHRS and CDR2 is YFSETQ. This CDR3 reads CASGGDKGRLNQETQYF. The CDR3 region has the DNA TGCGCCAGCGGAGGAGATAAGGGAAGGCTTAATCAAGAGACCCAGTACTTC.

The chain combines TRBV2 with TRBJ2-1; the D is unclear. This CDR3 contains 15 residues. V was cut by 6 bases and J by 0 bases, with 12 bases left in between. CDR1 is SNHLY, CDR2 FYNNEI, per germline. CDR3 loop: CASRETRSSYNEQFF. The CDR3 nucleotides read TGTGCCAGCAGAGAGACTCGAAGCTCCTACAATGAGCAGTTCTTC.

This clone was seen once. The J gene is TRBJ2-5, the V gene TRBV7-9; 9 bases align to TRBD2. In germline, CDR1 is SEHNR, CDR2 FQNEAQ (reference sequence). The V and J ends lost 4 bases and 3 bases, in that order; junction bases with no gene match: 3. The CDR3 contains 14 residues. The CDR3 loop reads CASSWTSAKETQYF. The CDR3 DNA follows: TGTGCCAGCAGCTGGACTAGCGCGAAAGAGACCCAGTACTTC.

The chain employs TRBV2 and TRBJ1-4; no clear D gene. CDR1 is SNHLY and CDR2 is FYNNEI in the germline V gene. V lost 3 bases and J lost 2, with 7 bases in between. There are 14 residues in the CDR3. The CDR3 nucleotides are TGTGCCAGCAGTGACAGATACACTAATGAAAAACTGTTTTTT. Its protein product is CASSDRYTNEKLFF.